This T cell receptor beta chain was recorded in a study of shared clonotypes between healthy human individuals. In the study overall: Plates per donor: three CD4 naive, three CD4 memory, two CD8 naive, one CD8 memory.

Sorted-subset replicate PCR reactions contained roughly 200 ng DNA, corresponding to some 29,000 T cell genomes. Clones were sequenced by immunoSEQ multiplex PCR, and TCRdb holds only the in-frame ones, with some missing. The sample lists roughly 2 million clones, about 94% occurring once. Comment on this clone: Its antigen is unknown.

The ends were cut back, 2 bases at V and 6 bases at J, with 7 bases in the middle. CDR1 is GTSNPN and CDR2 is SVGIG in the germline V gene (reference sequence). The CDR3 spans 12 residues. Points from the study as a whole: The generation probabilities recorded for non-shared clonotypes fell below those of clonotypes shared by all four donors. The donor pool, a small one, limited the genetic and exposure-history diversity represented.

This receptor was obtained from a man between 18 and 29 years old in good health. The genes are TRBV30 and TRBJ2-2; no reliable D call. The material sequenced was naive CD4+ T cells sorted from blood. Subset denoted: CD45RA+ positively selected. In DNA, the CDR3 is TGTGCCTGGAGTTCTCTGTCCGGGGAGCTGTTTTTT. Translating gives CAWSSLSGELFF.